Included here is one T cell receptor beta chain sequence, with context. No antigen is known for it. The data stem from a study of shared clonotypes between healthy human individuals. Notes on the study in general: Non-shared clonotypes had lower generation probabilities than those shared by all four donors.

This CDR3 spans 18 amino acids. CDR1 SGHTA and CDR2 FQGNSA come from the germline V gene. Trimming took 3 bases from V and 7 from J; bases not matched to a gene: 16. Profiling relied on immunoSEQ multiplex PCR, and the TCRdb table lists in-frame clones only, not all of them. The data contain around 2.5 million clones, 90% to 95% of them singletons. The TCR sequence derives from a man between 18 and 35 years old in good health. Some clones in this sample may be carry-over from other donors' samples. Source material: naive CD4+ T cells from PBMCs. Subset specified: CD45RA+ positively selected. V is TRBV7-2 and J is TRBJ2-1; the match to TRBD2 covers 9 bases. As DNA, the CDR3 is TGTGCCAGCAGCTTTGGTCGGTGGGGCGGGAGGGCCTTAAATGAGCAGTTCTTC. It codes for CASSFGRWGGRALNEQFF. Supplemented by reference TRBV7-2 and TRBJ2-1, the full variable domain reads GAGVSQSPSNKVTEKGKDVELRCDPISGHTALYWYRQSLGQGLEFLIYFQGNSAPDKSGLPSDRFSAERTGGSVSTLTIQRTQQEDSAVYLCASSFGRWGGRALNEQFFGPGTRLTVL.